This record covers a single TCR beta chain. Researchers amplified the TCR beta CDR3 regions from RNA transcripts. HTBI primers were employed in a first-round RT-PCR of the TCR CDR3. TCRdb recomputed calls from the multiplex PCR reads with MiXCR, one row per CDR3 protein. The profile shows 550,000 to 850,000 distinct CDR3 sequences, about 19% of them singletons. The sample comes from a study of T cells in Graves' hyperthyroidism and ophthalmopathy. CDR1 and CDR2 from the germline V gene are LGHDT and YNNKEL (reference sequence). V lost 4 bases and J 4 bases, leaving 8 bases between the germline ends. This CDR3 has 12 amino acids. Uncontrolled infection, other autoimmune disease, pregnancy and lactation each barred patients from inclusion. Sampled blood dates from first hyperthyroidism diagnosis, and it precedes any ophthalmopathy symptoms.

The sequence was collected from a woman aged 50 to 60 with Graves' hyperthyroidism that later progressed to Graves' ophthalmopathy. The sequenced sample was blood. The V and J genes are TRBV3-1 and TRBJ2-7; no clear D gene. CDR3 sequence: CASSLSEYEQYF. Written as DNA, the CDR3 is TGTGCCAGCAGCCTGTCGGAGTACGAGCAGTACTTC.